This record looks at one T cell receptor (beta chain) sequence and its context. The antigen is unknown. CDR3 size: 15 residues. V was shortened by 1 base and J by 6 bases, with 15 bases between the two germline ends. Germline CDR1 SGHRS, CDR2 YFSETQ. Each patient went into thyroid surgery without having received any treatment. Authors' analysis steps: A classifier of distant metastasis in papillary thyroid cancer was built from CDR3 differences (across clinicopathological groups). TCRdb re-analyzed the PCR reads through MiXCR. The V and J calls, along with clone size, are taken from TCRdb and not from the paper's own processing. The sample yields approximately 20,000 clones, around 30% seen once. The record originates from a study of metastatic and nonmetastatic thyroid tumors. Whole-study context: Patients with malignant and benign thyroid disease provided blood and tumor or nodule tissue, whose repertoires were compared. Points from the study as a whole: It was reportedly found that TCR beta diversity was significantly higher in malignant thyroid tumors than in benign nodules, a difference seen in both blood and tumor samples.

The sample comprised tumor tissue. The source of this sequence is a female donor with papillary thyroid cancer or a benign thyroid nodule (not recorded which). Some clones in this sample may be carry-over from other donors' samples. This chain uses TRBV5-1 with TRBJ2-3, with D perhaps matching TRBD2 (5 bases). CDR3 nucleotide sequence: TGCGCCAGCAGCTTGACTAGTGGGAGATTGGATACGCAGTATTTT. This translates into CASSLTSGRLDTQYF. The full variable domain, with the rest looked up from reference TRBV5-1 and TRBJ2-3, is KAGVTQTPRYLIKTRGQQVTLSCSPISGHRSVSWYQQTPGQGLQFLFEYFSETQRNKGNFPGRFSGRQFSNSRSEMNVSTLELGDSALYLCASSLTSGRLDTQYFGPGTRLTVL.